Presented here are 16 T cell receptor beta chains from one specimen sequenced in a study of chemoradiotherapy in HPV16-positive cancers. Generated by immunoSEQ multiplex PCR, the TCRdb table keeps only in-frame clones and is missing some. Of some 7,400 clones listed, 82% are singletons. The sequenced sample was tumor tissue, obtained from a patient who underwent chemoradiotherapy. All receptors derive from a human donor with HPV-associated anogenital cancer.

The rearrangement links TRBV6-5 to TRBJ2-1; TRBD2 matches at 7 bases. CDR1 MNHEY and CDR2 SVGAGI come from the germline V gene. V lost 7 bases, J lost 4 bases, and 7 bases stayed unmatched. The CDR3 extends over 14 amino acids. Written as DNA, the CDR3 is TGTGCCAGCACCAGAGGGACTACTTACAATGAGCAGTTCTTC. Translated: CASTRGTTYNEQFF.

This chain connects TRBV7-2 to TRBJ1-4, with D unclear. V lost 5 bases, J lost 12 bases, and 19 bases lay in between. From germline, CDR1 is SGHTA and CDR2 FQGNSA. The CDR3 contains 14 residues. This CDR3 is CASSPESSNGELFF. The CDR3 nucleotides are TGTGCCAGCAGCCCAGAGTCCTCTAATGGAGAACTGTTTTTT.

The V and J genes are TRBV6-6 and TRBJ1-6; 7 bases match TRBD1. Per germline, CDR1 MNHNY and CDR2 SVGAGI (reference sequence). The CDR3 consists of 14 residues. The J segment lost 4 bases and the V segment lost 7 bases, leaving 4 bases of the junction unmatched. The CDR3 loop is CASKGAGYNSPLHF. CDR3 coding DNA: TGTGCCAGCAAGGGGGCCGGATATAATTCACCCCTCCACTTT.

The genes are TRBV10-3 and TRBJ2-4; possibly TRBD1 for D (6 bases). Trimming took off 5 bases at V and 8 bases at J, with 16 bases between the two ends. Looked up from germline, CDR1 is ENHRY and CDR2 is SYGVKD. This CDR3 contains 14 residues. For the CDR3, the DNA is TGTGCCATCAGTTTAAGGGGCGAGGGGGACATTCAGTACTTC. It is translated as CAISLRGEGDIQYF.

The chain is built from TRBV5-6 and TRBJ2-3; TRBD2 matches at 8 bases. Losses at the gene ends were 3 bases for V and 2 bases for J; bases not matched to a gene: 5. CDR3 length: 15 amino acids. Germline CDR1 reads SGHDT; CDR2 reads YYEEEE. CDR3: CASSYVAGSTDTQYF. The CDR3 nucleotides are TGTGCCAGCAGCTATGTAGCGGGGTCCACAGATACGCAGTATTTT.

The V and J genes are TRBV2 and TRBJ1-5, with TRBD1 matching 9 bases. The CDR3 has 15 amino acids. Trimming cost V 4 bases and J 0 bases; bases outside gene matches: 1. Germline values: CDR1 SNHLY, CDR2 FYNNEI. The CDR3 loop is CASSGDRDSNQPQHF. The CDR3 nucleotides read TGTGCCAGCAGTGGGGACAGGGATAGCAATCAGCCCCAGCATTTT.

The V call is TRBV18, the J call TRBJ1-4, with D possibly matching TRBD1 (5 bases). This CDR3 contains 14 residues. The V end was cut by 6 bases, the J end by 7 bases, with 15 bases between. Per germline, CDR1 KGHSH and CDR2 LQKENI. The CDR3 protein is CASSPRGNGEKLFF. CDR3 DNA sequence: TGTGCCAGCTCTCCCCGGGGCAATGGTGAAAAACTGTTTTTT.

The chain carries TRBV5-5 and TRBJ1-2; D may be TRBD1 (6 bases). CDR3 length: 14 amino acids. Per the germline V gene, CDR1 is SGHKS and CDR2 is YYEKEE (reference sequence). The ends were cut back, 4 bases at V and 8 bases at J, with 18 bases in the middle. CDR3 nucleotides: TGTGCCAGCAGCCCCATCCCAGGGGATTCCGGCTACACCTTC. It codes for CASSPIPGDSGYTF.

The chain uses TRBV30 and TRBJ1-5; the D gene is possibly TRBD1 (6 bases). CDR3 length equals 13 residues. Trimming left V 4 bases short and J 6 bases short, with 13 bases between. Germline assignment: CDR1 GTSNPN and CDR2 SVGIG (reference sequence). DNA for the CDR3: TGTGCCTGGACGCCAGGGGACACTCAGCCCCAGCATTTT. Amino acids: CAWTPGDTQPQHF. Drawing the rest from reference TRBV30 and TRBJ1-5, the complete variable domain is SQTIHQWPATLVQPVGSPLSLECTVEGTSNPNLYWYRQAAGRGLQLLFYSVGIGQISSEVPQNLSASRPQDRQFILSSKKLLLSDSGFYLCAWTPGDTQPQHFGDGTRLSIL.

The V and J genes are TRBV4-3 and TRBJ1-1; D gene uncertain. This CDR3 is 15 amino acids long. Germline lookup yields CDR1 LGHNA and CDR2 YSLEER. The germline V and J ends were trimmed by 1 base and 0 bases, with 9 bases remaining between them. The DNA for the CDR3 is TGCGCCAGCAGCCAAGTGGGCAGACTGAACACTGAAGCTTTCTTT. Translating gives CASSQVGRLNTEAFF.

The chain uses TRBV2 and TRBJ1-4; no clear D gene. This CDR3 is 15 amino acids long. Trimming left V 7 bases short and J 4 bases short, with 16 bases between. Germline V gene sequence: CDR1 SNHLY, CDR2 FYNNEI. The CDR3 nucleotides read TGTGCCAGCACTAAGGTCACAATCTTTAATGAAAAACTGTTTTTT. It translates to CASTKVTIFNEKLFF.

The chain carries TRBV7-9 and TRBJ1-2, with 9 bases fitting TRBD1. The CDR3 loop spans 15 amino acids. V shed 5 bases and J 6 bases; nucleotides not matched to a gene: 10. Germline assignment: CDR1 SEHNR and CDR2 FQNEAQ (reference sequence). For the CDR3, the DNA is TGTGCCAGCAGCCCCGGACAGGGGCTCTGGGATGGCTACACCTTC. This codes for CASSPGQGLWDGYTF.

The chain couples TRBV19 to TRBJ1-6; 7 bases agree with TRBD1. With 10 bases clipped from V and 5 bases from J, the junction kept 5 bases outside the gene matches. Per the germline V gene, CDR1 is LNHDA and CDR2 is SQIVND (reference sequence). The CDR3 covers 13 residues. As DNA, the CDR3 is TGTGCCACCCTCGGACAGGATAATTCACCCCTCCACTTT. Translating it yields CATLGQDNSPLHF.

DNA of the CDR3: TGTGCCACCAGAACACTAGCGGGAACTAGCACAGATACGCAGTATTTT. It is translated as CATRTLAGTSTDTQYF. This rearrangement joins TRBV15 to TRBJ2-3; 10 bases fit TRBD2. V lost 6 bases, J lost 0 bases, and 6 bases stayed unmatched. Looked up from germline, CDR1 is LNHNV and CDR2 is YYDKDF (reference sequence). The CDR3 is made up of 16 amino acids.

The CDR3 loop is CASSPRARGDYNEQFF. CDR3 coding DNA: TGTGCCAGCAGCCCCAGGGCGCGGGGGGACTACAATGAGCAGTTCTTC. J is TRBJ2-1 and V is TRBV4-2; 8 positions match TRBD2. Germline V gene lookup returns CDR1 LGHNA and CDR2 YNFKEQ. The V and J ends lost 4 bases and 3 bases, in that order; junction bases with no gene match: 8. CDR3 length: 16 amino acids.

The chain uses TRBV7-3 and TRBJ2-3; 10 bases are shared with TRBD2. Germline assignment: CDR1 SGHTA and CDR2 FQGTGA. The CDR3 runs 16 residues. V was clipped by 5 bases and J by 4 bases; unmatched bases: 9. In DNA, the CDR3 is TGTGCCAGCAGCACGACCCAGCGGGGGGGGGCAGATACGCAGTATTTT. Protein product: CASSTTQRGGADTQYF.